The source of this TCR beta chain is a study of blood T cell repertoires in COVID-19. CDR1 and CDR2 from the germline V gene are SGHRS and YFSETQ. The V end was cut by 4 bases, the J end by 0 bases, with 16 bases between. This CDR3 is 16 amino acids long. Only in-frame clones appear in the TCRdb table, and some are missing; sequencing was by immunoSEQ multiplex PCR. The repertoire has about 150,000 clones, about 85% of them found once; the top ten carry about 2.6%. The sequence was obtained from a human donor with acute or convalescent COVID-19. The donor label of this sample is uncertain. Sequencing used peripheral blood. The chain recombines TRBV5-1 with TRBJ2-5; TRBD2 is a possible D gene (6 bases). The CDR3 DNA reads TGCGCCAGCAGCGCCGGGGACTTTCCGTACCAAGAGACCCAGTACTTC. Residues: CASSAGDFPYQETQYF.